The clone carrying this T cell receptor beta chain was picked up a small number of times. Its antigen is undetermined. CDR1 and CDR2 (germline): DFQATT, SNEGSKA (reference sequence). The CDR3 spans 12 residues. Trimming shortened V by 0 bases and J by 7 bases, and 8 bases separated the two germline ends. These data are taken from a study of T cell repertoires in cytomegalovirus infection. Study details: Researchers turned to recently identified HLA-C-restricted CMV epitopes as well as well-studied HLA-B-restricted ones. Based on public TCR beta signatures, there were indications of CMV infection and of a matching HLA type.

TCRdb recomputed calls from the reads with MiXCR, one row per CDR3 protein. Found here are approximately 990,000 distinct CDR3 sequences, 31% of them singletons; the top ten hold around an eighth. Broader study findings: CMV carriers having the relevant HLA were flagged by cumulative public TCR beta family frequency. CMV-specific HLA-C-restricted TCR beta clonotypes dominated the ex vivo response.

The receptor was derived from a human donor in good health (CMV status not recorded). Some clones in this sample may be carry-over from other donors' samples. The starting material was cultured CD8+ T cells from PBMCs, obtained from culture after CMV antigen stimulation. The chain is built from TRBV20-1 and TRBJ2-3; possible D gene TRBD2, 6 bases. The chain's CDR3 is CSARDGDYTQYF. In nucleotides, the CDR3 is TGCAGTGCTAGAGATGGGGACTATACGCAGTATTTT.